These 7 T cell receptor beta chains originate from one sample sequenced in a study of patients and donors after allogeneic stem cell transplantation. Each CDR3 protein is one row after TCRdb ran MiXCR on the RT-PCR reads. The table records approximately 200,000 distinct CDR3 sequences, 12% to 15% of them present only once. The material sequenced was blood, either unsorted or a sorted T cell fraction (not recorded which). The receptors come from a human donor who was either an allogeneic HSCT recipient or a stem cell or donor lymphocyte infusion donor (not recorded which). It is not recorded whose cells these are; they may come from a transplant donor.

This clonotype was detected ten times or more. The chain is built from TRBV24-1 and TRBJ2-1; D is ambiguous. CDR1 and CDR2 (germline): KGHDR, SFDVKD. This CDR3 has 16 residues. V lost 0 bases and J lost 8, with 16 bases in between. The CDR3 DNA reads TGTGCCACCAGTGATTTGTATGGGGTCGATCAGGATGAGCAGTTCTTC. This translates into CATSDLYGVDQDEQFF.

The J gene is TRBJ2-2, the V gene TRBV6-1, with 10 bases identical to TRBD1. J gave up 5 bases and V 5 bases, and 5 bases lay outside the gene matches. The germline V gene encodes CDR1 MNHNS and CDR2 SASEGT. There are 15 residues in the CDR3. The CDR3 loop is CASSLRTGGTGELFF. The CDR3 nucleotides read TGTGCCAGCAGTCTCCGGACAGGGGGGACCGGGGAGCTGTTTTTT.

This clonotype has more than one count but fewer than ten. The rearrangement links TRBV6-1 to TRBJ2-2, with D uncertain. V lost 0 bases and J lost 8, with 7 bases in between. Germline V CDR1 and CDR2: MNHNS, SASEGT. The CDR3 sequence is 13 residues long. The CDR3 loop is CASSEAHGGELFF. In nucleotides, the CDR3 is TGTGCCAGCAGTGAAGCTCATGGGGGGGAGCTGTTTTTT.

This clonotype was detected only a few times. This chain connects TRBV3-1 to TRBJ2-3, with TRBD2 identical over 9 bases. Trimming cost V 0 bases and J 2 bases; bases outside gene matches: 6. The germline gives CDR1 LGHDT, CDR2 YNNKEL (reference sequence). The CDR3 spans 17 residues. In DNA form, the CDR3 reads TGTGCCAGCAGCCAAGATCTCGGCGGGAGGGCCACAGATACGCAGTATTTT. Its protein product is CASSQDLGGRATDTQYF.

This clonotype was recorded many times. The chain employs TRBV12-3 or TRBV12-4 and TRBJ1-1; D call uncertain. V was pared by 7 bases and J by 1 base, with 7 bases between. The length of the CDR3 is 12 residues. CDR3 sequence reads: CASKWENTEAFF. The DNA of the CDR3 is TGTGCCAGCAAGTGGGAGAACACTGAAGCTTTCTTT.

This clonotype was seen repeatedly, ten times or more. CDR3 residues: CASSRNLFPGNTEAFF. Here the CDR3 DNA reads TGTGCCAGCAGCCGCAACCTCTTCCCGGGTAATACTGAAGCTTTCTTT. The gene calls are TRBV6-1 and TRBJ1-1; D gene ambiguous. The CDR3 is made up of 16 amino acids. The germline V and J ends were trimmed by 6 bases and 5 bases, with 22 bases remaining between them. Germline-derived CDR1 and CDR2 are MNHNS and SASEGT.

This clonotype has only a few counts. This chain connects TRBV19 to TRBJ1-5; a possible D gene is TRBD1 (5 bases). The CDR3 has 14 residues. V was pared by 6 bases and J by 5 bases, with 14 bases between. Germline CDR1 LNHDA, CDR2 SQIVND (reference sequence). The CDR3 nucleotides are TGTGCCAGTAGGTCCTTGGGGGTCGATCAGCCCCAGCATTTT. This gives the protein CASRSLGVDQPQHF.